The T cell receptor (beta chain) described here comes from a study of cytomegalovirus exposure and HLA in healthy donors. For this clone: Antigen unknown.

Study-wide results and limits: The study put 150 to 200 TCR beta chains on its list as cytomegalovirus-associated.

It was with 60 Vbeta and 13 Jbeta primers that the PCR ran. Repertoires were generated with immunoSEQ multiplex PCR, while TCRdb's copy carries only in-frame clones and drops some. The sample comprises tens of thousands of clones, around 76% of which are singletons, and roughly 9.1% rests with the top ten. This CDR3 is built from 15 residues. CDR1 and CDR2 from the germline V gene are LNHDA and SQIVND (reference sequence). Unmatched junction bases numbered 4, after V lost 6 bases and J lost 3 bases. The rearrangement uses TRBV19 and TRBJ2-1; 11 bases match TRBD2. Sequencing was carried out using PBMCs. The clonotype originates from a man younger than 40 in good health and CMV-seropositive. The CDR3, as DNA: TGTGCCAGTAGGGTAGCGGGGGGGGACTACAATGAGCAGTTCTTC. Its translation is CASRVAGGDYNEQFF.